The present T cell receptor beta chain was sequenced within a study of post-analysis software for immune sequencing data. Study-wide results and limits: Four or five TRBV segments (TRBV5-6, TRBV5-1 and TRBV20-1 among them) occurred more frequently in patients than in controls.

This CDR3 comprises 14 residues. Germline V gene lookup returns CDR1 DFQATT and CDR2 SNEGSKA (reference sequence). With 3 bases clipped from V and 8 bases from J, the junction kept 6 bases outside the gene matches. Unique molecular identifiers were present in the TCR beta cDNA libraries. Via MiXCR, TCRdb re-called the PCR reads, giving one row per CDR3 protein. The sample lists approximately 570,000 distinct CDR3 sequences; 44% were seen once. Of note for this clonotype: What it binds is unknown.

Sequencing used blood. The receptor was derived from a girl under 18 with multiple sclerosis. J is TRBJ1-6 and V is TRBV20-1; TRBD1 aligns across 8 bases. DNA for the CDR3: TGCAGTGCTAGTTGGGGACAGGCAGATTCACCCCTCCACTTT. Its translation: CSASWGQADSPLHF.